This record concerns one TCR beta chain sequence. The antigen remains undetermined. The data stem from a study of cytomegalovirus exposure and HLA in healthy donors. V shed 6 bases, J shed 1 base, and the junction held 3 bases outside the gene matches. Per the germline V gene, CDR1 is MDHEN and CDR2 is SYDVKM. The CDR3 loop spans 15 amino acids. Use of 60 Vbeta and 13 Jbeta primers characterized the PCR. TCRdb's copy holds only in-frame clones and misses some; the assay was immunoSEQ multiplex PCR. The repertoire includes more than 200,000 clones, 70% of them detected once, and less than 3% sits in the top ten. Study-wide points: Sequencing artifact likely explains a cluster of highly shared sequence variants. After further analysis at a later stage, 16,951 TCR beta sequences were associated with HLA alleles at 0.05 false discovery rate. A prior analysis recorded that most TCR beta V segments were productive about 90% or about 30% of the time.

The J gene is TRBJ2-6, the V gene TRBV28, with TRBD2 matching over 7 bases. The clonotype comes from a man between 35 and 55 years old in good health and CMV-seropositive. Sequenced material: PBMCs. The CDR3 DNA reads TGTGCCAGCAGCCGGACTAGGTCTGGGGCCAACGTCCTGACTTTC. Translated, it gives CASSRTRSGANVLTF.